A selection of T cell receptor beta chains follows, all from one sample in a study of blood T cell repertoires in COVID-19. The repertoire was sequenced with immunoSEQ multiplex PCR; TCRdb's copy has only in-frame clones and lacks some. The sample consists of 30,000 to 40,000 clones, roughly 88% of them appearing once. Sequencing input: peripheral blood. The receptors originated from a man at least 80 years old with acute or convalescent COVID-19. CDR3s include the opening cysteine and the closing phenylalanine or tryptophan. Each record gives: clone size, J gene, D gene, V gene, CDR3 DNA, CDR3 protein. The D gene is left open where the match is weak. The size entry is marked missing in some rows and otherwise reads once, few, many or a size class.

abundance: -
j_gene: TRBJ1-1
d_gene: -
v_gene: TRBV6-5
CDR3nt: TGTGCCAGCAGTTGGTCCACGGACACTGAAGCTTTCTTT
CDR3aa: CASSWSTDTEAFF

abundance: -
j_gene: TRBJ2-7
d_gene: -
v_gene: TRBV7-9
CDR3nt: TGTGCCAGCAGCCCTTCGCTGGGGGGCTCCTACGAGCAGTACTTC
CDR3aa: CASSPSLGGSYEQYF

abundance: -
j_gene: TRBJ2-3
d_gene: TRBD1
v_gene: TRBV5-1
CDR3nt: TGCGCCAGCAGCTTGACAGCCAGGGGGGATACGCAGTATTTT
CDR3aa: CASSLTARGDTQYF

abundance: -
j_gene: TRBJ1-2
d_gene: TRBD1
v_gene: TRBV7-2
CDR3nt: TGTGCCAGCAGCTTAGGGGGACAGGGCTATGGCTACACCTTC
CDR3aa: CASSLGGQGYGYTF

abundance: -
j_gene: TRBJ2-5
d_gene: -
v_gene: TRBV4-2
CDR3nt: TGTGCCAGCAGCCAAGATTCACACCCACCGCAAGAGACCCAGTACTTC
CDR3aa: CASSQDSHPPQETQYF

abundance: -
j_gene: TRBJ1-5
d_gene: -
v_gene: TRBV2
CDR3nt: TGTGCCAGCAGGGACGGAGGGCTCAATCAGCCCCAGCATTTT
CDR3aa: CASRDGGLNQPQHF

abundance: -
j_gene: TRBJ1-2
d_gene: -
v_gene: TRBV2
CDR3nt: TGTGCCAGCATGGCGGGCGGTGGCTACACCTTC
CDR3aa: CASMAGGGYTF

abundance: -
j_gene: TRBJ1-1
d_gene: -
v_gene: TRBV6-4
CDR3nt: TGTGCCAGCAGTGACGCGGGGAACACTGAAGCTTTCTTT
CDR3aa: CASSDAGNTEAFF

abundance: -
j_gene: TRBJ1-1
d_gene: -
v_gene: TRBV19
CDR3nt: TGTGCCAGTAGTATTTCTGGCAGGGAGGGAACTGAAGCTTTCTTT
CDR3aa: CASSISGREGTEAFF

abundance: -
j_gene: TRBJ2-3
d_gene: TRBD2
v_gene: TRBV10-1
CDR3nt: TGCGCCAGCAGTGACCCCCGGACTAGCGGGGTGAAGTCAGATACGCAGTATTTT
CDR3aa: CASSDPRTSGVKSDTQYF

abundance: -
j_gene: TRBJ2-2
d_gene: -
v_gene: TRBV5-4
CDR3nt: TGTGCCAGCAGCGGCGCGGGGCTGTCAACCGGGGAGCTGTTTTTT
CDR3aa: CASSGAGLSTGELFF

abundance: -
j_gene: TRBJ1-1
d_gene: -
v_gene: TRBV19
CDR3nt: TGTGCCAGTAAAGGCCAGGTTTACACTGAAGCTTTCTTT
CDR3aa: CASKGQVYTEAFF

abundance: -
j_gene: TRBJ2-3
d_gene: TRBD1
v_gene: TRBV6-1
CDR3nt: TGTGCCAGCAGTGAAGGGGGACAGGGAACGCAGTATTTT
CDR3aa: CASSEGGQGTQYF

abundance: -
j_gene: TRBJ2-7
d_gene: TRBD1
v_gene: TRBV28
CDR3nt: TGTGCCAGCAGTTTGGTCCCGGACAGGGGGACCTACGAGCAGTACTTC
CDR3aa: CASSLVPDRGTYEQYF

abundance: -
j_gene: TRBJ2-1
d_gene: -
v_gene: TRBV4-1
CDR3nt: TGCGCCAGCAGCCAAGTAGGCGGTGGTGAGCAGTTCTTC
CDR3aa: CASSQVGGGEQFF

abundance: -
j_gene: TRBJ2-1
d_gene: TRBD1
v_gene: TRBV4-2
CDR3nt: TGTGCCAGCAGCCATATAGGGGACAGCCCCTACAATGAGCAGTTCTTC
CDR3aa: CASSHIGDSPYNEQFF

abundance: -
j_gene: TRBJ1-1
d_gene: -
v_gene: TRBV6-5
CDR3nt: TGTGCCAGCAGTTATGGGAGGGGGGGTGCCACTGAAGCTTTCTTT
CDR3aa: CASSYGRGGATEAFF

abundance: -
j_gene: TRBJ2-4
d_gene: TRBD2
v_gene: TRBV5-6
CDR3nt: TGTGCCAGCAGCTTCCGGCCTAGCGGGAAACTAGCCAAAAACATTCAGTACTTC
CDR3aa: CASSFRPSGKLAKNIQYF

abundance: -
j_gene: TRBJ2-1
d_gene: -
v_gene: TRBV18
CDR3nt: TGTGCCAGCTCACCATTGAGGTACAATGAGCAGTTCTTC
CDR3aa: CASSPLRYNEQFF

abundance: -
j_gene: TRBJ2-5
d_gene: TRBD2
v_gene: TRBV27
CDR3nt: TGTGCCAGCAGTTTGGGTAGCGGGGGGCTCTTCCCGGGGACCCAGTACTTC
CDR3aa: CASSLGSGGLFPGTQYF

abundance: -
j_gene: TRBJ2-7
d_gene: -
v_gene: TRBV25-1
CDR3nt: TGTGCCAGCAGTGAATTTCGGGGAGTAAGCAAGCAGTACTTC
CDR3aa: CASSEFRGVSKQYF

abundance: -
j_gene: TRBJ1-3
d_gene: TRBD1
v_gene: TRBV5-1
CDR3nt: TGCGCCAGCAGCTTGGCAGGGGGCTTTGGAAACACCATATATTTT
CDR3aa: CASSLAGGFGNTIYF

abundance: -
j_gene: TRBJ2-2
d_gene: -
v_gene: TRBV19
CDR3nt: TGTGCCAGTAGTATCACAGGGAACACCGGGGAGCTGTTTTTT
CDR3aa: CASSITGNTGELFF

abundance: -
j_gene: TRBJ1-2
d_gene: TRBD1
v_gene: TRBV2
CDR3nt: TGTGCCAGCAGTGAACGCCGGAACAGGGGGGAGGGAAAGGGCTACACCTTC
CDR3aa: CASSERRNRGEGKGYTF

abundance: -
j_gene: TRBJ1-4
d_gene: -
v_gene: TRBV3-1/TRBV3-2
CDR3nt: TGTGCCAGCAGCTTCGAGAGGACTAATGAAAAACTGTTTTTT
CDR3aa: CASSFERTNEKLFF

abundance: -
j_gene: TRBJ1-4
d_gene: -
v_gene: TRBV18
CDR3nt: TGTGCCAGCTCACCGGACAGAACTAATGAAAAACTGTTTTTT
CDR3aa: CASSPDRTNEKLFF

abundance: -
j_gene: TRBJ2-3
d_gene: TRBD1
v_gene: TRBV7-9
CDR3nt: TGTGCCAGCAGCACCCGGACAGGGGGCACAGATACGCAGTATTTT
CDR3aa: CASSTRTGGTDTQYF

abundance: -
j_gene: TRBJ1-6
d_gene: TRBD1
v_gene: TRBV9
CDR3nt: TGTGCCAGCAGCCCCACCGGGACAGAGAATTCACCCCTCCACTTT
CDR3aa: CASSPTGTENSPLHF

abundance: -
j_gene: TRBJ2-7
d_gene: TRBD1
v_gene: TRBV5-5
CDR3nt: TGTGCCAGCAGCCCGGGACAGGGGGCAAGCGAGCAGTACTTC
CDR3aa: CASSPGQGASEQYF

abundance: -
j_gene: TRBJ1-5
d_gene: -
v_gene: TRBV18
CDR3nt: TGTGCCGGCTCTACGGCAACAGTTATCCATCAGCCCCAGCATTTT
CDR3aa: CAGSTATVIHQPQHF

abundance: -
j_gene: TRBJ1-4
d_gene: -
v_gene: TRBV28
CDR3nt: TGTGCCAGCAGATACGGGGGATTGAGGCGGTCAGGTGAAAAACTGTTTTTT
CDR3aa: CASRYGGLRRSGEKLFF

abundance: -
j_gene: TRBJ2-7
d_gene: -
v_gene: TRBV30
CDR3nt: TGTGCCTGGAGTGCAACTAGCCGCGGCTCCTACGAGCAGTACTTC
CDR3aa: CAWSATSRGSYEQYF

abundance: -
j_gene: TRBJ1-2
d_gene: -
v_gene: TRBV20-1
CDR3nt: TGCAGTGCTAGAGTAAGGGGCGGCTACACCTTC
CDR3aa: CSARVRGGYTF

abundance: -
j_gene: TRBJ2-1
d_gene: TRBD2
v_gene: TRBV5-4
CDR3nt: TGTGCCAGCAGCTTGGGGGGACTAGCGGGGGCCGATGAGCAGTTCTTC
CDR3aa: CASSLGGLAGADEQFF

abundance: -
j_gene: TRBJ2-6
d_gene: -
v_gene: TRBV11-2
CDR3nt: TGTGCCAGCAGCCTCGGCTCTGGGGCCAACGTCCTGACTTTC
CDR3aa: CASSLGSGANVLTF

abundance: -
j_gene: TRBJ1-2
d_gene: -
v_gene: TRBV27
CDR3nt: TGTGCCAGCAGTCCCCTCAGGGGAGTTGGCTATGGCTACACCTTC
CDR3aa: CASSPLRGVGYGYTF

abundance: few
j_gene: TRBJ1-5
d_gene: TRBD1
v_gene: TRBV28
CDR3nt: TGTGCCAGCAGTTTATATATCCCCGAGGCAGGGGGAAATAGCAATCAGCCCCAGCATTTT
CDR3aa: CASSLYIPEAGGNSNQPQHF

abundance: few
j_gene: TRBJ1-2
d_gene: TRBD1
v_gene: TRBV19
CDR3nt: TGTGCCAGTAGTAACCCTGCCGCGACAGGGGTTGGGGGCTACACCTTC
CDR3aa: CASSNPAATGVGGYTF

abundance: -
j_gene: TRBJ1-4
d_gene: -
v_gene: TRBV5-1
CDR3nt: TGCGCCAGCAGCCGGTCGTCCTCCCCTAATGAAAAACTGTTTTTT
CDR3aa: CASSRSSSPNEKLFF

abundance: -
j_gene: TRBJ2-5
d_gene: -
v_gene: TRBV5-1
CDR3nt: TGCGCCAGCAGCTATTCCCAGGGGACCCAGTACTTC
CDR3aa: CASSYSQGTQYF

abundance: -
j_gene: TRBJ1-5
d_gene: TRBD1
v_gene: TRBV10-2
CDR3nt: TGCGCCAGCAGTGAGAGGGGGCAGGGGGCTAGACAGCCCCAGCATTTT
CDR3aa: CASSERGQGARQPQHF

abundance: -
j_gene: TRBJ2-1
d_gene: TRBD1
v_gene: TRBV6-4
CDR3nt: TGTGCCAGCATGCCGGACAGGGCGAGCTCCTACAATGAGCAGTTCTTC
CDR3aa: CASMPDRASSYNEQFF

abundance: -
j_gene: TRBJ2-3
d_gene: -
v_gene: TRBV4-1
CDR3nt: TGCGCCAGCAGCCCTCCCTACGGGACAGATACGCAGTATTTT
CDR3aa: CASSPPYGTDTQYF

abundance: -
j_gene: TRBJ2-4
d_gene: TRBD2
v_gene: TRBV5-1
CDR3nt: TGCGCCAGCAGCGGGCTAGCGGGGGGTGCCAAAAACATTCAGTACTTC
CDR3aa: CASSGLAGGAKNIQYF

abundance: -
j_gene: TRBJ2-2
d_gene: -
v_gene: TRBV19
CDR3nt: TGTGCCAGTAGTATGACGGCCGGAGGAACCGGGGAGCTGTTTTTT
CDR3aa: CASSMTAGGTGELFF

abundance: -
j_gene: TRBJ1-1
d_gene: TRBD1
v_gene: TRBV6-5
CDR3nt: TGTGCCAGCAGTACAAACAGGGGGCAAGCTTTCTTT
CDR3aa: CASSTNRGQAFF

abundance: -
j_gene: TRBJ1-1
d_gene: -
v_gene: TRBV14
CDR3nt: TGTGCCAGCAGCCAAGATATCACAGGGCAAGCTTTCTTT
CDR3aa: CASSQDITGQAFF

abundance: -
j_gene: TRBJ1-4
d_gene: -
v_gene: TRBV29-1
CDR3nt: TGCAGCGTTGGCGTTACGGCAACTAATGAAAAACTGTTTTTT
CDR3aa: CSVGVTATNEKLFF

abundance: -
j_gene: TRBJ1-5
d_gene: TRBD1
v_gene: TRBV3-1/TRBV3-2
CDR3nt: TGTGCCAGCAGTCGAGGACAGGGGGATAATCAGCCCCAGCATTTT
CDR3aa: CASSRGQGDNQPQHF

abundance: -
j_gene: TRBJ2-3
d_gene: -
v_gene: TRBV6-2/TRBV6-3
CDR3nt: TGTGCCAGCAGTTACCCCTCAGGGAGGAGGTCAGATACGCAGTATTTT
CDR3aa: CASSYPSGRRSDTQYF

abundance: -
j_gene: TRBJ2-7
d_gene: -
v_gene: TRBV20-1
CDR3nt: TGCAGTGCTAGAGAACGGTACGAGCAGTACTTC
CDR3aa: CSARERYEQYF

abundance: once
j_gene: TRBJ1-2
d_gene: TRBD1
v_gene: TRBV19
CDR3nt: TGTGCCACGGGACAGGGGGCGTATGGCTACACCTTC
CDR3aa: CATGQGAYGYTF

abundance: -
j_gene: TRBJ2-5
d_gene: TRBD1
v_gene: TRBV5-1
CDR3nt: TGCGCCAGCAGCCGGACAGGGGGCGCGGAGACCCAGTACTTC
CDR3aa: CASSRTGGAETQYF

abundance: -
j_gene: TRBJ2-1
d_gene: TRBD2
v_gene: TRBV5-1
CDR3nt: TGCGCCAGCAGCGTGGGACTAGCGATTTACAATGAGCAGTTCTTC
CDR3aa: CASSVGLAIYNEQFF